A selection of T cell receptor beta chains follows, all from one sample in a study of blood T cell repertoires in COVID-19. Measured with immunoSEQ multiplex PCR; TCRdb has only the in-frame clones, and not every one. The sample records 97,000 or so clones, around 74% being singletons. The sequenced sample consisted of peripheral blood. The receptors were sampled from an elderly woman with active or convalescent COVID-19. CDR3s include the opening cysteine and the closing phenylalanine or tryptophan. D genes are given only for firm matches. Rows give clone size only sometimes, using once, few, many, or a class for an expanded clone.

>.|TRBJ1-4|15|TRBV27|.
TGTGCCAGCAGCACGTATGGAGCAACTAATGAAAAACTGTTTTTT
CASSTYGATNEKLFF
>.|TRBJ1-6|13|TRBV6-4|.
TGTGCCAGCAGTAGAACTGTGGATTCACCCCTCCACTTT
CASSRTVDSPLHF
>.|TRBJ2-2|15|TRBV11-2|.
TGTGCCAGCAGCTTAAACAGGGCGGGCACCGGGGAGCTGTTTTTT
CASSLNRAGTGELFF
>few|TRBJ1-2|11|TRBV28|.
TGTGCCAGCAGCGGGATGATTGGCTACACCTTC
CASSGMIGYTF
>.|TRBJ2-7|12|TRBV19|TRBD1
TGTGCCAGTAGTGGGACAGGGCGGGAGCAGTACTTC
CASSGTGREQYF
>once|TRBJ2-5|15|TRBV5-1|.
TGCGCCAGCAGCTGGGGAGCGGGCCTCCAAGAGACCCAGTACTTC
CASSWGAGLQETQYF
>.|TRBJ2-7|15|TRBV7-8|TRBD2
TGTGCCAGCAGCTTAGGTCTAGCGGGAGTGGACGAGCAGTACTTC
CASSLGLAGVDEQYF
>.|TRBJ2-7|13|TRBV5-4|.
TGTGCCAGCAGCTTGGTCTCTAGTTACGAGCAGTACTTC
CASSLVSSYEQYF
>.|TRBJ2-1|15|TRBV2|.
TGTGCCAGCAGTAAAAGGGACACAACAAGATCGGAGCAGTTCTTC
CASSKRDTTRSEQFF
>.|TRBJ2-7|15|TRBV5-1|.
TGTGCCAGCAGCTTGTACACCCAGGGCCCCTACGAGCAGTACTTC
CASSLYTQGPYEQYF
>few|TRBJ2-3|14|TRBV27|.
TGTGCCAGCAGTTTGAGAGCCGCGCGAGATACGCAGTATTTT
CASSLRAARDTQYF
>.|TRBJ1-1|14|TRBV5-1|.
TGCGCCAGCAGCCAAGGGACACTTGGGACTGAAGCTTTCTTT
CASSQGTLGTEAFF
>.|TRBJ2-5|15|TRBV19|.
TGTGCCAGTAGTATGTCGGCCCCGCGGGCGGAGACCCAGTACTTC
CASSMSAPRAETQYF
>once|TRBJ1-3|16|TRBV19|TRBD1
TGTGCCAGTAGTGGATGGGGACAGCACTCTGGAAACACCATATATTTT
CASSGWGQHSGNTIYF
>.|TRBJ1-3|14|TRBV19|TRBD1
TGTGCCAGCCGGGACAGGTCTTCTGGAAACACCATATATTTT
CASRDRSSGNTIYF
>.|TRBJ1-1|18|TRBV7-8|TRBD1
TGTGCCAGCAGCTTAGGAGTGGGACAGGGTTATCGGAACACTGAAGCTTTCTTT
CASSLGVGQGYRNTEAFF
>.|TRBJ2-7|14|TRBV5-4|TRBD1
TGTGCCAGCAGCCTCCGGACAGGGTTCCACGAGCAGTACTTC
CASSLRTGFHEQYF
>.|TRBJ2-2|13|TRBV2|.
TGTGCCAGCCGGCCCAGGGTAACCGGGGAGCTGTTTTTT
CASRPRVTGELFF
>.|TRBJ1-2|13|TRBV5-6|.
TGTGCCAGCAGCTTGGGACAGCCCTATGGCTACACCTTC
CASSLGQPYGYTF
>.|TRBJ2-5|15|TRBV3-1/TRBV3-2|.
TGTGCCAGCAGCCAACCGGATCGAGGGCAAGAGACCCAGTACTTC
CASSQPDRGQETQYF
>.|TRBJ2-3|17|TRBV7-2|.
TGTGCCAGCAGCCTGAGCGCGACGGCTAGAAACACAGATACGCAGTATTTT
CASSLSATARNTDTQYF
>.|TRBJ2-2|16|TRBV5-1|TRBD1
TGCGCCAGCAGCTTGGTACAGGGGCTCCGAACCGGGGAGCTGTTTTTT
CASSLVQGLRTGELFF
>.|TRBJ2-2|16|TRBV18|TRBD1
TGTGCCAGCTCACCTAATATTGGACAGGGGGCCGGGGAGCTGTTTTTT
CASSPNIGQGAGELFF
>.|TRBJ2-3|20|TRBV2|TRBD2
TGTGCCAGCAGTGAAGCAGCTGGGGCTAGCGGGAGTCGGAGCACAGATACGCAGTATTTT
CASSEAAGASGSRSTDTQYF
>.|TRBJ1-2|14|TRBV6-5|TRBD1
TGTGCCAGCAGTAGCCGACAGGGTCGGTATGGCTACACCTTC
CASSSRQGRYGYTF
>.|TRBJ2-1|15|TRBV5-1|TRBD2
TGTGCCAGCAGCGGGGGACTAGCGGGATACAATGAGCAGTTCTTC
CASSGGLAGYNEQFF
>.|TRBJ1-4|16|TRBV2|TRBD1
TGTGCCAGCAGTTTACTCCGGGACAGGGGATTTGAAAAACTGTTTTTT
CASSLLRDRGFEKLFF
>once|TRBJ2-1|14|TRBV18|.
TGTGCCAGCTCACCTGGGACCGGGGGTGATGAGCAGTTCTTC
CASSPGTGGDEQFF
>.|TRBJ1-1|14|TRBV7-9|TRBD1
TGTGCCAGCAGCTCACAGGGGAGCGACACTGAAGCTTTCTTT
CASSSQGSDTEAFF
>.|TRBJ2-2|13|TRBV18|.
TGTGCCAGCTCACCACCGGGAGCCGGGGAGCTGTTTTTT
CASSPPGAGELFF
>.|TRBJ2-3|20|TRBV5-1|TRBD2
TGTGCCAGCAGCTCGTCCGGGACTAGCGGGAGAGTACTTAGCACAGATACGCAGTATTTT
CASSSSGTSGRVLSTDTQYF
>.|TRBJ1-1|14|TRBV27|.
TGTGCCAGCAGTTCGGCCGGGAGGGACACTGAAGCTTTCTTT
CASSSAGRDTEAFF
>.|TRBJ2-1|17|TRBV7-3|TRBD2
TGTGCCAGCAGCCCACTCCGCCGACTAGCGGGGATCAATGAGCAGTTCTTC
CASSPLRRLAGINEQFF
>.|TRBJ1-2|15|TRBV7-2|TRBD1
TGTGCCAGCAGCGCGGACAGGGGTCTTAACTATGGCTACACCTTC
CASSADRGLNYGYTF
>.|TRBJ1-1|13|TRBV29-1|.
TGCAGCGCCTCACAGGGCGGGAGCACTGAAGCTTTCTTT
CSASQGGSTEAFF
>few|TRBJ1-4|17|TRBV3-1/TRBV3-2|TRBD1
TGTGCCAGCAGCCCCCTGACAGGGAATATAGCTAATGAAAAACTGTTTTTT
CASSPLTGNIANEKLFF
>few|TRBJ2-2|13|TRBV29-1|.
TGCAGCGTCGTACAGGCGATCACCGGGGAGCTGTTTTTT
CSVVQAITGELFF
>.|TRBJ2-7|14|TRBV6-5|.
TGTGCCAGCAGGGCCCCGGGAGAGGCCTACGAGCAGTACTTC
CASRAPGEAYEQYF
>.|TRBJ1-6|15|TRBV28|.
TGTGCCAGCAGAATGAGGGCCCCCTATAATTCACCCCTCCACTTT
CASRMRAPYNSPLHF
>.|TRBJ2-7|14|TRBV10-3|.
TGTGCCATCAGTGAGACCCTAGGTGTCTACGAGCAGTACTTC
CAISETLGVYEQYF
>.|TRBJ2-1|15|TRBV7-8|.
TGTGCCAGCAGCAACGACAGGTTACCCTACAATGAGCAGTTCTTC
CASSNDRLPYNEQFF
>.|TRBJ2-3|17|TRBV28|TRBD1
TGTGCCAGCAGTACCAGACGGATGACAGGGACCACAGATACGCAGTATTTT
CASSTRRMTGTTDTQYF
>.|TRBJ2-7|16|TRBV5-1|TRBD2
TGCGCCAGCAGCTTGGGAGTTGCGGGAGTGGCCTACGAGCAGTACTTC
CASSLGVAGVAYEQYF
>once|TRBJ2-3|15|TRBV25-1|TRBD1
TGTGCCAGCAGTGAGGGACAGGGGTACACAGATACGCAGTATTTT
CASSEGQGYTDTQYF
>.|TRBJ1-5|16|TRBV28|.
TGTGCCAGCAGTTTCCCTCAGGCTAGCGGAAATCAGCCCCAGCATTTT
CASSFPQASGNQPQHF
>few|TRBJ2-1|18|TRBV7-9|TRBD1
TGTGCCAGCAGCTCAAATCATAACAGGGGGCTAGGATACAATGAGCAGTTCTTC
CASSSNHNRGLGYNEQFF